Listed below are T cell receptor beta chains from one sample, sequenced in a study of cytomegalovirus exposure and HLA in healthy donors. Some clones are missing from TCRdb's copy, which holds only in-frame ones; the method was immunoSEQ multiplex PCR. The sample lists 190,000 or so clones; 84% were seen once. The sequenced sample was PBMCs. The origin of the receptors is a woman between 18 and 30 years old in good health and CMV-seropositive. Both conserved end residues are part of each CDR3. The D gene is left open where the match is weak. Size tells how often a clone was seen (once, few, many) or the class of an expanded clone, and some rows leave it out.

clone size: .; J gene: TRBJ1-1; D gene: .; V gene: TRBV25-1; CDR3 DNA: TGTGCCAGCAGGACGGGGGGACAGAACACTGAAGCTTTCTTT; CDR3 protein: CASRTGGQNTEAFF
clone size: .; J gene: TRBJ1-4; D gene: .; V gene: TRBV6-6; CDR3 DNA: TGTGCCAGCAGCTCCTCGGGGGGTGAACATGAAAAACTGTTTTTT; CDR3 protein: CASSSSGGEHEKLFF
clone size: .; J gene: TRBJ2-1; D gene: .; V gene: TRBV6-5; CDR3 DNA: TGTGCCAGCAGTTACCGAGGAGGGGAAGCGCAGTTCTTC; CDR3 protein: CASSYRGGEAQFF
clone size: .; J gene: TRBJ1-2; D gene: .; V gene: TRBV19; CDR3 DNA: TGTGCCAGTAGCCCCAGGAGGGCCCCTAACTATGGCTACACCTTC; CDR3 protein: CASSPRRAPNYGYTF
clone size: .; J gene: TRBJ1-4; D gene: .; V gene: TRBV13; CDR3 DNA: TGTGCCAGCAGCCGACAGGTTGAGAGAAAACTGTTTTTT; CDR3 protein: CASSRQVERKLFF
clone size: .; J gene: TRBJ2-5; D gene: TRBD2; V gene: TRBV9; CDR3 DNA: TGTGCCAGCAGCGTAGATACCGGGGAGGGGAAGACCCAGTACTTC; CDR3 protein: CASSVDTGEGKTQYF
clone size: .; J gene: TRBJ1-1; D gene: .; V gene: TRBV18; CDR3 DNA: TGTGCCAGCTCACCCTTGGCGGGGGAAGGCACTGAAGCTTTCTTT; CDR3 protein: CASSPLAGEGTEAFF
clone size: .; J gene: TRBJ2-2; D gene: .; V gene: TRBV7-3; CDR3 DNA: TGTGCCAGCAGCTTAAGGGGGCAAACCGGGGAGCTGTTTTTT; CDR3 protein: CASSLRGQTGELFF
clone size: .; J gene: TRBJ2-3; D gene: TRBD2; V gene: TRBV11-3; CDR3 DNA: TGTGCCAGCAGCTCCGGGAGGCTCCCCGGCTTGCTGGATACGCAGTATTTT; CDR3 protein: CASSSGRLPGLLDTQYF
clone size: .; J gene: TRBJ1-6; D gene: .; V gene: TRBV7-2; CDR3 DNA: TGTGCCAGCAGCTCCAGGGCGTCCAATTCACCCCTCCACTTT; CDR3 protein: CASSSRASNSPLHF
clone size: .; J gene: TRBJ1-1; D gene: .; V gene: TRBV6-1; CDR3 DNA: TGTGCCAGCAGTGCTTGGACACAGAACACTGAAGCTTTCTTT; CDR3 protein: CASSAWTQNTEAFF
clone size: .; J gene: TRBJ2-3; D gene: TRBD2; V gene: TRBV7-2; CDR3 DNA: TGTGCCAGCAGCTTATCACTAGCGGGGGGTGCCTCAGATACGCAGTATTTT; CDR3 protein: CASSLSLAGGASDTQYF
clone size: .; J gene: TRBJ1-4; D gene: .; V gene: TRBV9; CDR3 DNA: TGTGCCAGCAGCTCCCGTGTCGGGGGAACTAATGAAAAACTGTTTTTT; CDR3 protein: CASSSRVGGTNEKLFF
clone size: .; J gene: TRBJ1-1; D gene: TRBD1; V gene: TRBV15; CDR3 DNA: TGTGCCACCAGCGCAAGACAGGGAAGCTTGAACACTGAAGCTTTCTTT; CDR3 protein: CATSARQGSLNTEAFF
clone size: .; J gene: TRBJ2-1; D gene: .; V gene: TRBV14; CDR3 DNA: TGTGCCAGCAGCCTGGAGAACTCCTACAATGAGCAGTTCTTC; CDR3 protein: CASSLENSYNEQFF
clone size: .; J gene: TRBJ2-1; D gene: .; V gene: TRBV7-6; CDR3 DNA: TGTGCCAGCACCTCTCAAGCTGGCTCCTACAATGAGCAGTTCTTC; CDR3 protein: CASTSQAGSYNEQFF
clone size: .; J gene: TRBJ1-1; D gene: .; V gene: TRBV19; CDR3 DNA: TGTGCCAGTAGTAAGACAGACCTCAACACTGAAGCTTTCTTT; CDR3 protein: CASSKTDLNTEAFF
clone size: .; J gene: TRBJ1-1; D gene: TRBD1; V gene: TRBV7-9; CDR3 DNA: TGTGCCAGCAGCCAACAGGGGATGAACACTGAAGCTTTCTTT; CDR3 protein: CASSQQGMNTEAFF
clone size: once; J gene: TRBJ2-2; D gene: .; V gene: TRBV5-6; CDR3 DNA: TGTGCCAGCAGCTTCCTGGGGAGCGGGGAGCTGTTTTTT; CDR3 protein: CASSFLGSGELFF
clone size: .; J gene: TRBJ2-7; D gene: .; V gene: TRBV7-8; CDR3 DNA: TGTGCCAGCAGCTTAGCGCGACTACCAAACATCCTCTCAGGGGGGGAGCAGTACTTC; CDR3 protein: CASSLARLPNILSGGEQYF
clone size: .; J gene: TRBJ2-1; D gene: .; V gene: TRBV19; CDR3 DNA: TGTGCCAGTAGTCCAGCGGACAGAACCACCTACAATGAGCAGTTCTTC; CDR3 protein: CASSPADRTTYNEQFF